This T cell receptor (beta chain) was profiled in a study of blood T cell repertoires in COVID-19. Overall study context: From T cells, B-cell-depleted T cells, or PBMCs came the material, which was cDNA or gDNA.

This table comes from immunoSEQ multiplex PCR, and its TCRdb copy is limited to in-frame clones, with some not included. The sample holds 89,000 or so clones, about 85% seen once. Trimming removed 4 bases at V and 7 bases at J, with 17 bases between. CDR1 and CDR2 (germline): SGHRS, YFSETQ. The CDR3 runs to 14 residues. The source of this sequence is a human donor in a cohort sampled during active COVID-19. Sequences were obtained from peripheral blood. J is TRBJ1-2 and V is TRBV5-1; possible D gene TRBD1, 6 bases. The CDR3 DNA follows: TGCGCCAGCAGCGGGGGAGACAGGACCGGTGGCTACACCTTC. Its protein product is CASSGGDRTGGYTF.